This is a list of T cell receptor beta chains from one sample in a study of neurological immune-mediated disorders. TCRdb passed the 5' RACE reads through MiXCR, listing each CDR3 protein once. The data contain 20,000 to 30,000 distinct CDR3 sequences, 6.5% to 8.5% of them singletons. The specimen was PBMCs. The receptors here all came from a woman in her thirties or forties in good health. Each CDR3 is given with its conserved first and last residue.

j_gene,v_gene,CDR3aa
TRBJ2-3,TRBV30,CAWSSGVPAVDTQYF
TRBJ2-5,TRBV5-1,CASSGGQGETQYF
TRBJ2-2,TRBV27,CAAGRTTATGELFF
TRBJ2-1,TRBV20-1,CSAPTSRETDEQFF
TRBJ1-5,TRBV10-2,CASSYSSNQPQHF
TRBJ2-1,TRBV12-3/TRBV12-4,CASRQTMGENEQFF
TRBJ1-1,TRBV5-1,CASSLWPMNTEAFF
TRBJ2-7,TRBV7-2,CASSPRDASYEQYF
TRBJ1-5,TRBV20-1,CSARVGGRGGNQPQHF
TRBJ2-7,TRBV20-1,CSARGAYPYEQYF
TRBJ2-7,TRBV14,CASSQVPWGGQYF
TRBJ2-7,TRBV25-1,CASSGTVSYEQYF
TRBJ2-7,TRBV9,CASSAGTSGSYEQYF
TRBJ2-1,TRBV20-1,CSAHRTSGRSYNEQFF
TRBJ2-5,TRBV20-1,CSAIGLSWKTQYF
TRBJ2-1,TRBV20-1,CSRARDEQFF
TRBJ2-2,TRBV15,CATSLPEGIGELFF
TRBJ1-2,TRBV7-2,CASSPGPRAGGAYGYTF
TRBJ2-7,TRBV28,CASSRGEVREQYF
TRBJ2-3,TRBV19,CASSRQGASTDTQYF
TRBJ2-3,TRBV11-2,CASSQQKRTSTDTQYF
TRBJ1-6,TRBV28,CASLRFSYNSPLHF
TRBJ2-1,TRBV5-1,CASSMDRPGGNEQFF
TRBJ1-2,TRBV29-1,CSVSVLGGYTF
TRBJ2-2,TRBV20-1,CSARLLGGTGELFF
TRBJ2-3,TRBV20-1,CSAPNPDSPFGPRGTDTQYF
TRBJ2-1,TRBV27,CASSFGTSGYSYNEQFF
TRBJ2-7,TRBV12-3/TRBV12-4,CASREQGTTSEQYF
TRBJ1-1,TRBV28,CASTRGSEGSTEAFF
TRBJ2-1,TRBV11-2,CASSPRDNYNEQFF
TRBJ1-1,TRBV29-1,CSVGSGTMNTEAFF
TRBJ2-5,TRBV9,CASSPGTSGSMETQYF
TRBJ2-7,TRBV6-6,CASSGQEGYEQYF
TRBJ2-5,TRBV5-1,CASSLVPETQYF
TRBJ2-1,TRBV7-2,CASSPQTGVYNEQFF
TRBJ2-1,TRBV5-1,CASSYRATSGSDEQFF
TRBJ1-2,TRBV18,CASSQAEIIYGYTF
TRBJ2-1,TRBV6-5,CASSYVASGPYNEQFF
TRBJ2-7,TRBV14,CARGRDLSYEQYF
TRBJ2-1,TRBV5-1,CASSLALGGTTEQFF
TRBJ2-5,TRBV2,CASLGPNQETQYF
TRBJ2-3,TRBV6-2/TRBV6-3,CASNPLIRDGTTDTQYF
TRBJ2-3,TRBV4-1,CASSQDPAGADTQYF
TRBJ2-3,TRBV29-1,CSVEDGTTDTQYF
TRBJ2-2,TRBV27,CASSLWGLGPGELFF